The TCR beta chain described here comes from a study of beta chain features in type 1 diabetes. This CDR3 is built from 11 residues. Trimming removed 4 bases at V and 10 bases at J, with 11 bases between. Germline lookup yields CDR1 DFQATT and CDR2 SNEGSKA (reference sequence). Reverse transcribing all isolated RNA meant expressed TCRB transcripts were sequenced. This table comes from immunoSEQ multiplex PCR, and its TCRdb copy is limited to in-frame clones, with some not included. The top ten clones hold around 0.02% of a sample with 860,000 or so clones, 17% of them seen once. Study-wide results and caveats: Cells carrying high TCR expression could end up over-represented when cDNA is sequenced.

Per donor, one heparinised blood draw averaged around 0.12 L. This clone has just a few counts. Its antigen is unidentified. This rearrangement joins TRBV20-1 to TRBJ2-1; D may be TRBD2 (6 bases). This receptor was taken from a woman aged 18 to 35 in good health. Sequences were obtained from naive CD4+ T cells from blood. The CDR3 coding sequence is TGCAGTGCTAATAGCCGGGAGGAGCAGTTCTTC. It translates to CSANSREEQFF.